This is a list of T cell receptor beta chains from one sample in a study of shared clonotypes between healthy human individuals. TCRdb keeps only in-frame clones here, not all; method: immunoSEQ multiplex PCR. This table holds about 1.1 million clones, around 78% found once. The sample was memory CD4+ T cells from PBMCs. Every receptor here comes from a man aged 18 to 30 in good health. Some clones in this sample may be carry-over from other donors' samples. Both conserved end residues are part of each CDR3. A D gene is named only where the DNA matches it firmly. Expanded clones are given a class, and other clones once, few, many or no size at all.

J | size | V | D | DNA | CDR3
TRBJ2-7 | - | TRBV4-1 | - | TGCGCCAGCAGCTCCCGTCGGGTCTCCTACGAGCAGTACTTC | CASSSRRVSYEQYF
TRBJ2-5 | - | TRBV5-1 | TRBD2 | TGCGCCAGCAGCTTGACTAGCGGGAGCGTGGAGACCCAGTACTTC | CASSLTSGSVETQYF
TRBJ1-2 | - | TRBV6-5 | TRBD1 | TGTGCCAGCAGCCTTGACAGGGATAATGGCTACACCTTC | CASSLDRDNGYTF
TRBJ2-7 | - | TRBV4-2 | TRBD2 | TGTGCCAGCAGCCAAGGCGGACTAGCGGGGGACTACGAGCAGTACTTC | CASSQGGLAGDYEQYF
TRBJ2-7 | - | TRBV18 | TRBD1 | TGTGCCAGCTCACCGTCGGGACAGAGCTACGAGCAGTACTTC | CASSPSGQSYEQYF
TRBJ2-7 | - | TRBV4-3 | TRBD2 | TGCGCCAGCAGCCAAGGAGCGGGAGTCTCCTACGAGCAGTACTTC | CASSQGAGVSYEQYF
TRBJ1-2 | once | TRBV7-9 | - | TGTGCCAGCAGGTATGGCCCGGACAGTCGCTATGGCTACACCTTC | CASRYGPDSRYGYTF
TRBJ2-7 | - | TRBV14 | - | TGTGCCAGCAGCCAAGAACAGTACCGCTCCTACGAGCAGTACTTC | CASSQEQYRSYEQYF
TRBJ1-2 | - | TRBV6-7 | TRBD1 | TGTGCCAGCAGAGGGGACAGGGCGTGGGGCTACACCTTC | CASRGDRAWGYTF
TRBJ2-2 | - | TRBV7-9 | - | TGTGCCAGCGGGGCAGACACCGGGGAGCTGTTTTTT | CASGADTGELFF
TRBJ2-2 | - | TRBV7-8 | - | TGTGCCAGCAGCTTAGCCGGGATCGAGCTGTTTTTT | CASSLAGIELFF
TRBJ1-1 | - | TRBV7-8 | TRBD1 | TGTGCCAGCAGCTCCGGACAGGGGCGGCTGACTGAAGCTTTCTTT | CASSSGQGRLTEAFF
TRBJ2-3 | - | TRBV4-1 | TRBD2 | TGCGCCAGCAGCCAAGGACTAGCGGGAGGGGGGGCAGATACGCAGTATTTT | CASSQGLAGGGADTQYF
TRBJ1-2 | - | TRBV30 | TRBD1 | TGTGCCTGGAGTCCAACCCCGGGACAGGGCTACACCTTC | CAWSPTPGQGYTF
TRBJ1-2 | - | TRBV28 | TRBD1 | TGTGCCAGCATCGGATGGGCCACAGGGGGCGCAGGCTATGGCTACACCTTC | CASIGWATGGAGYGYTF
TRBJ2-7 | - | TRBV28 | - | TGTGCCAGCAGCCCGATCCCCCAGTACGAGCAGTACTTC | CASSPIPQYEQYF
TRBJ2-7 | few | TRBV30 | - | TGTGCCTGGAGTGACTCTAGAGCCTACGAGCAGTACTTC | CAWSDSRAYEQYF
TRBJ1-1 | - | TRBV5-1 | - | TGCGCCAGCAATCGGCAGCCGGGGGCTAACACTGAAGCTTTCTTT | CASNRQPGANTEAFF
TRBJ1-1 | - | TRBV5-6 | - | TGTGCCAGCAGAGCTTGGTTAGGAATGAACACTGAAGCTTTCTTT | CASRAWLGMNTEAFF
TRBJ1-1 | - | TRBV28 | TRBD1 | TGTGCCAGCAGGCCCGCCACAGGGGCGGACACTGAAGCTTTCTTT | CASRPATGADTEAFF
TRBJ1-1 | once | TRBV2 | - | TGTGCCAGCAGTGGGCCTGGGCAAGCTTTCTTT | CASSGPGQAFF
TRBJ2-7 | - | TRBV30 | - | TGTGCCTGGAGTGACATAGGAAGGTTTGCGGAGCCCTCCTACGAGCAGTACTTC | CAWSDIGRFAEPSYEQYF
TRBJ1-1 | few | TRBV5-1 | - | TGCGCCAGCAGCTTCACGGTGATCACTGAAGCTTTCTTT | CASSFTVITEAFF
TRBJ2-1 | - | TRBV5-1 | TRBD1 | TGCGCCAGCAGCATGGCTAGCGACAGGGGGCGTATCAATGAGCAGTTCTTC | CASSMASDRGRINEQFF
TRBJ2-3 | - | TRBV29-1 | - | TGCAGCGTTCGAAGATACAATCTTGGCGGGAGCACAGATACGCAGTATTTT | CSVRRYNLGGSTDTQYF
TRBJ2-6 | - | TRBV4-2 | TRBD2 | TGTGCCAGCAGTAGACTAGCGGGAGCTAGGGCCAACGTCCTGACTTTC | CASSRLAGARANVLTF
TRBJ2-3 | - | TRBV7-3 | - | TGTGCCAGCAGCTGGGGGACCCGCACAGATACGCAGTATTTT | CASSWGTRTDTQYF
TRBJ1-1 | once | TRBV28 | - | TGTGCCAGCAGTCTGAACCTCGGCATAGGAACCCCTGAAGCTTTCTTT | CASSLNLGIGTPEAFF